Below, one TCR beta chain is given with its context. As handled by the study authors: Estimated nucleated cell counts came from reference gene primer amplification. Clones were read by immunoSEQ multiplex PCR, and TCRdb kept only the in-frame ones, dropping some. For V, J and clone size, that table is used; D and trimming come from the DNA. The table has about 220,000 clones, 75% to 85% seen once. This CDR3 contains 13 residues. V was clipped by 2 bases and J by 7 bases, with 10 bases between them. Germline V CDR1 and CDR2: SGHNT, YYREEE (reference sequence). This sample was included in a study of blood T cell repertoires in COVID-19. Study-level background: Samples came from the United States, Italy and Spain, spanning acute and convalescent COVID-19. PBMCs, B-cell-depleted T cells, or T cells were the source of the cDNA or gDNA that made up the material.

Those enrolled in Seattle joined during active infection and were followed longitudinally afterward. The receptor comes from a woman aged 70-85 years with COVID-19, enrolled during active disease. The chain links TRBV5-4 to TRBJ1-5; D gene unclear. The sample comprised peripheral blood. The CDR3: CASSLSAEQPQHF. The CDR3 DNA is TGTGCCAGCAGCTTAAGCGCGGAGCAGCCCCAGCATTTT.